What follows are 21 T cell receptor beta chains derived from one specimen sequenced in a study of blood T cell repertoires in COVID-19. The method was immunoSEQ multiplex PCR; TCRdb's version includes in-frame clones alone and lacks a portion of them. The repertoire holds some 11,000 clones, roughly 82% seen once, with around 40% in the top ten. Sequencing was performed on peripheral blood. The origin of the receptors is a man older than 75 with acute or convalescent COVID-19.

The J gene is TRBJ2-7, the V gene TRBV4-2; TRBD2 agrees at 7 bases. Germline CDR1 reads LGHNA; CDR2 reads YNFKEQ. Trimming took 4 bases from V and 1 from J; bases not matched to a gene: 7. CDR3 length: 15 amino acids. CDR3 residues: CASSPSGVASYEQYF. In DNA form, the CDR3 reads TGTGCCAGCAGCCCAAGCGGGGTAGCGTCCTACGAGCAGTACTTC.

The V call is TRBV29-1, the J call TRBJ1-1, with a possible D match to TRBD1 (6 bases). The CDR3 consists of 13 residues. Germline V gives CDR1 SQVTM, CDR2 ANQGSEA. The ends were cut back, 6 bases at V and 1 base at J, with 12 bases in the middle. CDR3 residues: CSVGHTANTEAFF. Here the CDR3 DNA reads TGCAGCGTGGGACATACGGCGAACACTGAAGCTTTCTTT.

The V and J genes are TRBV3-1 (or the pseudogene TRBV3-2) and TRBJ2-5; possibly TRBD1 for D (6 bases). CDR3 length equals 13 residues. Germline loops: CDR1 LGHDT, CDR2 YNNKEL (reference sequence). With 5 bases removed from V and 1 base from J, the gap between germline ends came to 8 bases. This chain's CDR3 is CASSGGPQETQYF. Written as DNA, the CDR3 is TGTGCCAGCAGCGGGGGCCCCCAAGAGACCCAGTACTTC.

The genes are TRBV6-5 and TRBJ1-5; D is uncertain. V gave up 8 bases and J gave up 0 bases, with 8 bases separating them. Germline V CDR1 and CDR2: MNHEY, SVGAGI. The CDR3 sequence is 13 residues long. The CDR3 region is CASGRDSNQPQHF. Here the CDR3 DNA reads TGTGCCAGCGGCCGGGATAGCAATCAGCCCCAGCATTTT.

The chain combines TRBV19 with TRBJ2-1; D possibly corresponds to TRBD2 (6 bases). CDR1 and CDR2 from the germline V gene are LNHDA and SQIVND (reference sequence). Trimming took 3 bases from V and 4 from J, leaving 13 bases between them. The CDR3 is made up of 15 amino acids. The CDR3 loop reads CASSIAAGSYNEQFF. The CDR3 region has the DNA TGTGCCAGTAGTATTGCGGCGGGGAGTTACAATGAGCAGTTCTTC.

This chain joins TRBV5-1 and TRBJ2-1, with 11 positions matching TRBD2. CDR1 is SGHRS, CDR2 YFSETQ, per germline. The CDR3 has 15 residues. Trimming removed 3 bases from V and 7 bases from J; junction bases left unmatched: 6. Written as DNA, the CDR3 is TGCGCCAGCAGCTCCCTAGCGGGGGGAGGGAATGAGCAGTTCTTC. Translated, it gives CASSSLAGGGNEQFF.

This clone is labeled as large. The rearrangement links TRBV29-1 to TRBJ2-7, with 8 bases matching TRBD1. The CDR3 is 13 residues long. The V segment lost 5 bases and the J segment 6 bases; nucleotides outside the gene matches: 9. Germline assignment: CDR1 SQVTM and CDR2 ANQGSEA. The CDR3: CSVRTGRGREQYF. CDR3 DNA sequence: TGCAGCGTTCGAACGGGCAGGGGGCGCGAGCAGTACTTC.

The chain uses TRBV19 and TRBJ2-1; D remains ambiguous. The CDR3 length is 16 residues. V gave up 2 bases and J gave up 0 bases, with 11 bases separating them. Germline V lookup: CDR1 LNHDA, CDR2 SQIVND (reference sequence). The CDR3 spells CASSITNTNSYNEQFF. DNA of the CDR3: TGTGCCAGTAGTATAACTAACACCAACTCCTACAATGAGCAGTTCTTC.

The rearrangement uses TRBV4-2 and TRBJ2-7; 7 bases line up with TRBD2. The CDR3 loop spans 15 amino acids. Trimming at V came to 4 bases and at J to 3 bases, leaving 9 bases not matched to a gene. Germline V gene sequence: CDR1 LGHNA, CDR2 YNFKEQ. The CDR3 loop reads CASSPRLASGYEQYF. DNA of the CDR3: TGTGCCAGCAGCCCCCGGCTGGCTAGCGGCTACGAGCAGTACTTC.

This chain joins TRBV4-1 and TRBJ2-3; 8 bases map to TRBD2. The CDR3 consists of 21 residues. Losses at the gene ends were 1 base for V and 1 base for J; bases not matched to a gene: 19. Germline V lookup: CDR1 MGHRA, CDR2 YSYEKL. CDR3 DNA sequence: TGCGCCAGCAGCCAAGCCTTCGACGGGGGGGCTCTGGGCCGAGGCACAGATACGCAGTATTTT. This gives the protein CASSQAFDGGALGRGTDTQYF.

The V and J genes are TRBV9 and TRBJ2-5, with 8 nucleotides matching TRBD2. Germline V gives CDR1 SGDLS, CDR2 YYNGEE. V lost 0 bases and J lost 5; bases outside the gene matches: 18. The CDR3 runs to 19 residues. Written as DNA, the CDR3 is TGTGCCAGCAGCGTAGGGACCTTAGCGGGGACCTTTCTGGAGGAGACCCAGTACTTC. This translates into CASSVGTLAGTFLEETQYF.

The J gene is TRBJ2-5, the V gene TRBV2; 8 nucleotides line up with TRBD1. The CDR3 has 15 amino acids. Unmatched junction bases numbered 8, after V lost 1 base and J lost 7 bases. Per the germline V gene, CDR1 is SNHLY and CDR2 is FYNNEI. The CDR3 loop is CASSEGDRLGGTQYF. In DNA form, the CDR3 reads TGTGCCAGCAGTGAAGGGGACAGGCTGGGGGGGACCCAGTACTTC.

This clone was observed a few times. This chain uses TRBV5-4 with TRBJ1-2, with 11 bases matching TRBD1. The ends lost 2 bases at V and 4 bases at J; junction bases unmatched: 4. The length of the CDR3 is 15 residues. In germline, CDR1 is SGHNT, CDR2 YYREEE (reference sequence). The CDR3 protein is CASSFRDRGIYGYTF. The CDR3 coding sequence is TGTGCCAGCAGCTTCCGGGACAGGGGGATCTATGGCTACACCTTC.

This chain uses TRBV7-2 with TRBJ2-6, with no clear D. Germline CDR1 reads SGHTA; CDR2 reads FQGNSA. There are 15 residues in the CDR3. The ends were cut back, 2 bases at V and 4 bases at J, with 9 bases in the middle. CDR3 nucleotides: TGTGCCAGCAGCTTAACAGCTGTCGGGGCCAACGTCCTGACTTTC. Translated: CASSLTAVGANVLTF. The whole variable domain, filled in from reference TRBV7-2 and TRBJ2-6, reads GAGVSQSPSNKVTEKGKDVELRCDPISGHTALYWYRQSLGQGLEFLIYFQGNSAPDKSGLPSDRFSAERTGGSVSTLTIQRTQQEDSAVYLCASSLTAVGANVLTFGAGSRLTVL.

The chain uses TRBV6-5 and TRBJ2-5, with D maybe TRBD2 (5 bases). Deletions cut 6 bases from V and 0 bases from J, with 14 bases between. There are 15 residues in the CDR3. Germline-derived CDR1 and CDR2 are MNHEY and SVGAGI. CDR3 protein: CASRQYAGNQETQYF. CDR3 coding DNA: TGTGCCAGCAGGCAATATGCCGGGAACCAAGAGACCCAGTACTTC.

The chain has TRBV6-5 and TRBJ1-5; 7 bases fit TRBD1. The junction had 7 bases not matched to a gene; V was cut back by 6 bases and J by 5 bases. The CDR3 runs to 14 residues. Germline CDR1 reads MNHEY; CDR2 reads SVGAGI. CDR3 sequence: CASSLGGGDQPQHF. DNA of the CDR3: TGTGCCAGCAGCCTCGGAGGGGGCGATCAGCCCCAGCATTTT.

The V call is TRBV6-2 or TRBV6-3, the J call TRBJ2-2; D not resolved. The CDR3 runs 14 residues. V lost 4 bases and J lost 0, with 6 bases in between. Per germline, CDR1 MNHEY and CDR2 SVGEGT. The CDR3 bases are TGTGCCAGCAGTTTTATTACGAACACCGGGGAGCTGTTTTTT. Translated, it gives CASSFITNTGELFF.

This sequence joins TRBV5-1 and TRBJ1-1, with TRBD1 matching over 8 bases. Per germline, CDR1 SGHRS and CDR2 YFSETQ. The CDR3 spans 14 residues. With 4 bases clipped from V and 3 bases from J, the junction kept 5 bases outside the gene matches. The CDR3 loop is CASSGPGQDTEAFF. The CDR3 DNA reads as TGCGCCAGCAGCGGGCCGGGACAGGACACTGAAGCTTTCTTT.

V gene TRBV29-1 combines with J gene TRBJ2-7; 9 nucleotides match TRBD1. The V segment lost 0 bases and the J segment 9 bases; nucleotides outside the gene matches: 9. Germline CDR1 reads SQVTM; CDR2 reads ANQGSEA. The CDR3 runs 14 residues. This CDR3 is CSVEEGGQGFLQYF. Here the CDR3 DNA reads TGCAGCGTTGAAGAGGGCGGACAGGGGTTTCTGCAGTACTTC.

The CDR3 DNA reads TGTGCCAGCAGCATTATGGGCGGGAAAGCCAAAAACATTCAGTACTTC. This gives the protein CASSIMGGKAKNIQYF. This chain connects TRBV28 to TRBJ2-4, with D tentatively TRBD2 (6 bases). The V end was cut by 6 bases, the J end by 0 bases, with 15 bases between. Germline V lookup: CDR1 MDHEN, CDR2 SYDVKM. CDR3 size: 16 residues.

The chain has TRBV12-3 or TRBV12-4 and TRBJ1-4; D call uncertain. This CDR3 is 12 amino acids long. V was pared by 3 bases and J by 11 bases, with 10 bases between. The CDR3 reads CASSFRGEKLFF. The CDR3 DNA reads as TGTGCCAGCAGTTTCCGGGGAGAGAAACTGTTTTTT.